This T cell receptor beta chain originates from a study of CD8+ T cells in alopecia areata. Study-level findings and limits: Lesional scalp exceeded normal scalp in clonality, especially in alopecia totalis/universalis.

Isolated RNA was reverse transcribed into cDNA used as the sequencing template. Sequenced by immunoSEQ multiplex PCR; TCRdb stores in-frame clones only, minus some. The data hold 80,000 to 100,000 clones, with 35% to 45% observed a single time. This clone was counted a few times. What it recognizes is unknown. The ends lost 3 bases at V and 10 bases at J; junction bases unmatched: 8. The CDR3 extends over 15 amino acids. Germline V gene sequence: CDR1 MDHEN, CDR2 SYDVKM. J is TRBJ1-6 and V is TRBV28, with 8 nucleotides matching TRBD1. The source of this sequence is a human donor with alopecia areata. Sequencing input: CD4+ T cells sorted from blood. The CDR3 reads CASSFEAGGWSPLHF. Here the CDR3 DNA reads TGTGCCAGCAGTTTTGAGGCAGGGGGCTGGTCACCCCTCCACTTT.